This T cell receptor (beta chain) was sequenced for a study of cytomegalovirus exposure and HLA in healthy donors. In the PCR, 60 Vbeta and 13 Jbeta primers were used. Profiled with immunoSEQ multiplex PCR; TCRdb holds only in-frame clones, not every one. The repertoire consists of roughly 140,000 clones, with approximately 78% occurring once and the leading ten covering about 6.6%. CDR1 is GTSNPN and CDR2 is SVGIG in the germline V gene (reference sequence). This CDR3 comprises 13 residues. The V end was cut by 3 bases, the J end by 4 bases, with 12 bases between. Study-wide results and limits: Published work reported that the classifier diagnosed cytomegalovirus status with high specificity and sensitivity.

This clone was observed a few times. Its antigen is unknown. This chain connects TRBV30 to TRBJ1-2, with a tentative D call TRBD1 (6 bases). The TCR was taken from a middle-aged woman in good health and CMV-seropositive. Sequencing input: PBMCs. The CDR3 reads CAWRWQGTYGYTF. Written as DNA, the CDR3 is TGTGCCTGGAGGTGGCAGGGGACCTATGGCTACACCTTC.